This T cell receptor beta chain was identified in a study of blood T cell repertoires in COVID-19. On the study more broadly: The United States, Italy and Spain provided the acute and convalescent COVID-19 samples. T cells, B-cell-depleted T cells, or PBMCs supplied cDNA or gDNA.

In the original processing: From reference gene primer amplification, estimates of nucleated cell counts were derived. Sequencing was performed with immunoSEQ multiplex PCR; in TCRdb, only in-frame clones are kept and a portion is missing. D and trimming come from the DNA, and the V and J calls and clone size come from that table. Here the sample spans approximately 210,000 clones, more than 65% being singletons. This CDR3 spans 16 amino acids. V was clipped by 0 bases and J by 2 bases, with 12 bases between them. Germline V gene lookup returns CDR1 SGHDT and CDR2 YYEEEE. The chain is built from TRBV5-6 and TRBJ1-5; D not certain. This TCR came from a woman of 80 years or more with acute or convalescent COVID-19. The material sequenced was peripheral blood. Here the CDR3 DNA reads TGTGCCAGCAGCTTGGGTCGGGGATGGGGCAATCAGCCCCAGCATTTT. Residues: CASSLGRGWGNQPQHF.